This TCR beta chain was profiled in a study of blood T cell repertoires in COVID-19. Study-level background: PBMCs, B-cell-depleted T cells, or T cells were the source of the cDNA or gDNA that made up the material.

V was pared by 4 bases and J by 4 bases, with 2 bases of the junction left unmatched. CDR1 and CDR2 (germline): SGHDT, YYEEEE. The CDR3 is made up of 12 amino acids. In the authors' methods: The assay estimated nucleated cells by amplifying reference gene primers. The protocol was immunoSEQ multiplex PCR, while the TCRdb copy is restricted to in-frame clones and leaves out a portion. D and trimming were read from the DNA, whereas the V and J calls and clone size are those reported in that table. The top ten clones hold approximately 15% of a sample with about 65,000 clones, roughly four fifths of them seen once.

Sequenced material: peripheral blood. The sequence was obtained from a man at least 80 years old with acute or convalescent COVID-19. The chain recombines TRBV5-6 with TRBJ2-7, with 7 bases matching TRBD2. This CDR3 reads CASSAGGYEQYF. DNA for the CDR3: TGTGCCAGCAGCGCCGGGGGGTACGAGCAGTACTTC.